This T cell receptor (beta chain) was found in a study of shared clonotypes between healthy human individuals. Execution of the assay was at deep level. Assay: immunoSEQ multiplex PCR; the TCRdb copy retains only in-frame clones and omits some. The sample has about 1 million clones, roughly 70% seen once. This clone was counted between two and nine times. V was clipped by 4 bases and J by 4 bases, with 10 bases between them. The germline V gene has CDR1 SQVTM and CDR2 ANQGSEA. CDR3 size: 12 residues. The TCR comes from a young man in good health. J is TRBJ1-2 and V is TRBV29-1; D might be TRBD1 (5 bases). The sample consisted of memory CD4+ T cells sorted from blood. As for subset: CD45RA-negative fraction. In DNA, the CDR3 is TGCAGCGTTGTCAGGGCAGCCTATGGCTACACCTTC. It encodes CSVVRAAYGYTF.